This T cell receptor (beta chain) was retrieved from a study of cytomegalovirus exposure and HLA in healthy donors (dated by TCRdb to between 2016 and 2019). Background for the entire study: An earlier analysis of roughly 570 of the donors reported approximately 260 Gb of sequence data and 90 million to 120 million unique TCR beta sequences obtained from approximately 180 million T cells. An early release covering around 630 HLA-typed donors comprised roughly 300 gigabases of sequencing data and roughly 85 million unique TCR sequences. The genetic ancestry cluster associated with self-reported Caucasian donors included about four fifths of the roughly 380 genotyped donors. The aim of the study was to test whether cataloging public T cell receptors could identify signatures of past pathogen exposure. The study used immunosequencing to profile the T cell repertoires of 670 or so subjects and linked those repertoires to cytomegalovirus serostatus. Along with the roughly 670-subject first cohort, a separate validation cohort of more than 90 different subjects was used. High-throughput TCR immunosequencing, statistical association of individual TCRs with disease status, and machine learning were combined to predict cytomegalovirus infection status. A later analysis re-examined previously published TCR beta repertoires from about 700 donors and added high-resolution HLA genotyping to investigate patterns of TCR occurrence. The later analysis used no new phenotypic data to find candidate immune exposures, relying instead on TCR beta sequences and their occurrence across donors. An earlier analysis of approximately 640 of the donors applied high-throughput TCR beta sequencing to assess whether each TCR beta V gene segment acted as functional or pseudogenic. Donor age, sex, ethnicity and CMV serostatus were collected together with the repertoire data. A later genetic analysis took genome-wide SNP genotypes for about three fifths of the 666 donors and used that subset as a discovery cohort. Every discovery cohort repertoire had been produced on one sequencing platform. HLA typing included class I and class II loci at four-digit resolution. Typing coverage varied by locus: roughly 620-640 donors for A, B, C, DRB1 and DQB1; approximately 500 for DQA1; more than 600 for DPA1; some 470 for DPB1. Because of strong linkage in the cohort, five DR-DQ haplotypes were treated as single units for association and clustering. On average, approximately 250,000 unique TCR beta nucleotide sequences were sequenced per donor among roughly 430 genotyped donors of the cohort, with around 19% of those sequences being non-productive. Broader findings and caveats from the paper: The 87-base-pair reads could not distinguish some IMGT-functional V segments, including TRBV6-2 and TRBV6-3, so those segments were excluded. The authors suggested that the approach could potentially be generalized to other disease states and immunological phenotypes. Because counts were too low, some 17 rarely observed V segments, including chromosome 9 orphons, were excluded from the earlier analysis of around 590 of the donors. In an earlier analysis of 587 of the donors, most TCR beta V segments appeared in productive rearrangements about 87% or about 30% of the time, broadly matching IMGT annotations. Most TCR sequences were seen in very few donors, while some public TCRs were found in many individuals. According to a later analysis, TCR association rates differed among HLA loci, with DRB1 alleles showing the most associated TCRs and HLA-C alleles showing the fewest. In a later analysis, most CMV-associated TCR beta chains were found to appear HLA-restricted, with HLA associations seemingly driven largely by CMV exposure. According to a later analysis, parvovirus B19, influenza, CMV and Epstein-Barr virus appeared linked to several top co-occurrence clusters. A later genetic analysis associated a missense DCLRE1C variant with V-gene and J-gene trimming of TCR beta chains, and an independent cohort replicated the association. Because some donors lacked HLA typing at each locus, the association tests relied only on the typed subset. Compared with equally common non-associated chains, HLA-associated TCR beta chains in a later analysis were more clonally expanded and had lower generation probabilities. This cohort had only TCR beta chains sequenced, and the lack of alpha or paired-chain data limited which features could be detected. Three of the identified cytomegalovirus-associated TCR beta chains were confirmed in vitro to be specific for cytomegalovirus antigens. A further reported finding was that TCR beta sequences accurately predicted the HLA-A and HLA-B alleles for most subjects in the first cohort. Correlated functional status among segregating V segments might reflect linkage disequilibrium, but an unknown experimental factor could not be ruled out. Sequencing depth was assumed to be roughly uniform across donors in the presence/absence analyses, though that assumption may not hold. Specific HLA alleles were associated with 15,000 to 20,000 TCR beta sequences at a false discovery rate of 0.05 in a later analysis. In the study, 150 to 200 TCR beta chains were listed as associated with cytomegalovirus. Compared with the roughly 670-donor mean, donors in an Asian-associated ancestry cluster had fewer N-insertions in productive TCRs, according to a later genetic analysis. A cluster of highly shared sequence variants was judged likely to represent a technical artifact of the sequencing pipeline. The classifier was reported to diagnose cytomegalovirus status with high specificity and sensitivity in both the original cohort and the validation cohort. When HLA alleles, especially DR and DQ, strongly co-occurred, attributing TCR associations to individual alleles was difficult. Immune exposure information for the cohort was limited to CMV serostatus.

As concerns this clone: Its antigen is not yet known. No base qualities exist here, and no much larger clone lies one base off it.

From the germline V gene, CDR1 is KGHSH and CDR2 is LQKENI. The germline V and J ends show losses of 4 bases and 2 bases respectively, and no gene match explains 3 bases of the junction. Measured from the cysteine to the phenylalanine, the CDR3 is 14 residues long. Just CDR3 DNA is preserved here, 42 bases in frame from base 1. Library preparation used the immunoSEQ multiplex PCR assay. The multiplex PCR relied on a mix of 60 forward primers for TCR Vbeta segments and 13 reverse primers for TCR Jbeta segments. The CDR3 region of rearranged TCR beta genes was amplified from genomic DNA by a multiplex PCR assay. The amplified TCR beta libraries were sequenced on the Illumina HiSeq System as 87-base-pair reads. In the authors' own workflow: A later analysis counted about 76 million unique TCR beta chains across the 666 repertoires, and roughly 11 million of these chains were shared by at least two donors. A nearest-neighbor algorithm error-corrected the raw reads and collapsed the reads into unique sequences, merging closely related sequences to remove PCR and sequencing errors. To assign V, D and J gene segments, CDR3 sequences were aligned to IMGT reference sequences. For a sequence to be retained, at least a six-nucleotide match to both a V gene segment and a J gene segment was required. A rearrangement was called productive if the CDR3 had no stop codons and remained in frame with V and J, and every other rearrangement was called non-productive. Following IMGT convention, CDR3 was defined as the stretch from the second conserved V-encoded cysteine up to the conserved J-encoded phenylalanine. The earlier analysis of about 610 of the donors excluded sequences that lacked an unambiguous match to a single V gene segment. An earlier analysis of under 750 of the donors called V segments functional above 56.7% productive rearrangements and segregating when the between-donor standard deviation exceeded 5%. A statistical classification framework was developed to diagnose cytomegalovirus status using the catalog of TCR beta chain sequences. In a later analysis, TCR nucleotide sequences were compared against IMGT/GENE-DB human TR gene sequences so that V and J genes could be assigned. The TCRdist pipeline was used in a later analysis to assign CDR3 sequences and most-parsimonious VDJ recombination scenarios. A later analysis defined each TCR beta chain by its CDR3 amino acid sequence plus V-gene family, and excluded reads lacking a unique V-gene family. A later analysis removed 550 to 700 highly shared, low-generation-probability nucleotide sequences to deal with suspected cross-contamination and a sequencing artifact. For each public chain, a later analysis derived a clonal expansion index from normalized ranks of inferred template counts within each repertoire. In a later analysis, generation probabilities were computed with a VDJ recombination model fitted to out-of-frame rearrangements, and the resulting probabilities were checked against IGoR. A later analysis scored TCR-TCR, TCR-HLA and TCR-CMV co-occurrence with hypergeometric tests, applying a repertoire-size bias correction to TCR pairs. False discovery rates were estimated in a later analysis by permuting HLA or CMV assignments 20 times. In a later analysis, co-occurring TCRs were grouped with DBSCAN, and TCRdist sequence similarity was added when clustering was performed within HLA-allele-positive subsets. Repertoires with fewer than 30,000 or more than 120,000 public chains, plus five repertoires with anomalous nucleotide sharing, were excluded from co-occurrence clustering. TCRdb carries this immuneACCESS record with in-frame sequences only. Its versions omit some clonotypes, under half of them owing to an unresolved V gene in the studies checked, with the rest unexplained. V and J calls and clone size are those listed in that table; D and trimming were worked out from the DNA. The sample has approximately 150,000 clones on record, roughly 80% of them singletons. The top ten hold 6% to 7.5% of the sample.

In total, approximately 610 healthy bone marrow donors made up the cohort. Cohort members were all nominally healthy when sampled, although unrecorded immune exposures were likely present. The donor was CMV seropositive and was included in the group of around 300 seropositive cohort members. Every donor gave a peripheral blood sample, and the peripheral blood mononuclear cells from that sample were used for TCR beta sequencing. The Qiagen DNeasy Blood Extraction Kit was used to extract genomic DNA from the blood cell samples. The sample consisted of PBMCs. Recombination linked TRBV18 to TRBJ2-7; 9 nucleotides in the junction match TRBD1. The origin of this receptor is a man aged 25-45 years in good health and CMV-seropositive. The sequence in DNA is TGTGCCAGCTCACAGGACAGGGGCACCTACGAGCAGTACTTC. Its translation reads: CASSQDRGTYEQYF.